This T cell receptor (beta chain) was identified in a study of blood T cell repertoires in COVID-19. The V segment lost 4 bases and the J segment 7 bases; nucleotides outside the gene matches: 4. Germline V CDR1 and CDR2: LNHDA, SQIVND (reference sequence). CDR3 length: 13 residues. Profiled with immunoSEQ multiplex PCR; TCRdb holds only in-frame clones, not every one. The sample consists of 540,000 or so clones, approximately 88% of them appearing once. J is TRBJ1-2 and V is TRBV19; TRBD1 agrees at 9 bases. Source material: peripheral blood. This receptor was taken from a woman aged 45-65 years with COVID-19, enrolled during active disease. CDR3 protein: CASSTDRGSGYTF. DNA for the CDR3: TGTGCCAGTAGTACTGACAGGGGGAGTGGCTACACCTTC.